Listed below are T cell receptor beta chains from one sample, sequenced in a study of cytomegalovirus exposure and HLA in healthy donors. Generated by immunoSEQ multiplex PCR, the TCRdb table keeps only in-frame clones and is missing some. The table records 100,000 to 150,000 clones, over 65% of them present only once. Sequencing was carried out using PBMCs. Source of these receptors: a man younger than 35 in good health and CMV-seropositive. Both conserved end residues are part of each CDR3. The D gene is left open where the match is weak. Rows may omit the clone size; those that give it use once, few, many or a size class.

NA	TRBV14	TRBD2	TRBJ2-5	TGTGCCAGCAGCCAATCGGGCGGGGGAGAGACCCAGTACTTC	CASSQSGGGETQYF
NA	TRBV11-1	NA	TRBJ2-3	TGTGCCAGCAGCTTATTTGCGGGCCCAGATACGCAGTATTTT	CASSLFAGPDTQYF
NA	TRBV30	TRBD2	TRBJ2-1	TGTGCCTGGACCGAAGGACTAGCGGGGCTCTCCTACAATGAGCAGTTCTTC	CAWTEGLAGLSYNEQFF
NA	TRBV9	TRBD2	TRBJ2-7	TGTGCCAGCAGCGACAGCGGGGGAGACTCCTACGAGCAGTACTTC	CASSDSGGDSYEQYF
once	TRBV2	NA	TRBJ1-4	TGTGCCAGCAGTGCCGGGGAGATTAATGAAAAACTGTTTTTT	CASSAGEINEKLFF
NA	TRBV10-2	NA	TRBJ2-7	TGCGCCAGCTTTGGAGGCGAGCAGTACTTC	CASFGGEQYF
NA	TRBV30	NA	TRBJ2-7	TGTGCCTGGGAGGGACACACCTACGAGCAGTACTTC	CAWEGHTYEQYF
NA	TRBV4-1	NA	TRBJ2-1	TGCGCCAGCAGCCAAGATAAAAAGTACGGGAGGGGACAGCCACACAATGAGCAGTTCTTC	CASSQDKKYGRGQPHNEQFF
NA	TRBV7-3	NA	TRBJ2-6	TGTGCCAGCCTTTACGGCTCTGGGGCCAACGTCCTGACTTTC	CASLYGSGANVLTF
NA	TRBV13	NA	TRBJ2-7	TGTGCCAGCGGGCGGGGAAGGGACTACGAGCAGTACTTC	CASGRGRDYEQYF
NA	TRBV6-5	NA	TRBJ2-7	TGTGCCAGCAGTTACACGGGACACCAGTCCTACGAGCAGTACTTC	CASSYTGHQSYEQYF
NA	TRBV20-1	NA	TRBJ2-7	TGCAGTGCTTTACAGGGAAGGGAGCAGTACTTC	CSALQGREQYF
few	TRBV9	NA	TRBJ2-1	TGTGCCAGCAGCTTCCAGGGTAACTCCTACAATGAGCAGTTCTTC	CASSFQGNSYNEQFF
NA	TRBV15	NA	TRBJ2-7	TGTGCCACCAGCAGGGGCGGGGCCGAGCAGTACTTC	CATSRGGAEQYF
once	TRBV7-9	TRBD1	TRBJ2-7	TGTGCCAGCAGCGCTAGGGACAGATACGAGCAGTACTTC	CASSARDRYEQYF
NA	TRBV5-1	TRBD1	TRBJ2-3	TGCGCCAGCAGCGGAATGGGACAGGAGAAAAATACGCAGTATTTT	CASSGMGQEKNTQYF
few	TRBV7-9	TRBD1	TRBJ1-5	TGTGCCAGCAGCGCGACAGGGGGCGCGTATCAGCCCCAGCATTTT	CASSATGGAYQPQHF
NA	TRBV2	TRBD2	TRBJ2-7	TGTGCCAGCAGTGAGACTAGCGGGGGCGAGTCGGAGCAGTACTTC	CASSETSGGESEQYF
NA	TRBV7-2	TRBD1	TRBJ1-2	TGTGCCAGCAGCTTTACCTCCGGGACAGGGTATCTCGGGGTAGGCTACACCTTC	CASSFTSGTGYLGVGYTF
NA	TRBV2	NA	TRBJ2-2	TGTGCCAGTAACAGGGCCAGAAGTGGCACCGGGGAGCTGTTTTTT	CASNRARSGTGELFF
NA	TRBV30	NA	TRBJ1-5	TGTGCCTGGAGCGACCAGAAAGGTTTTGTTGCGGGCCCCGTTAATCAGCCCCAGCATTTT	CAWSDQKGFVAGPVNQPQHF
NA	TRBV6-4	TRBD2	TRBJ2-1	TGTGCCAGCAGTGGAGAGAGTGGACTAGGGTTCAATGAGCAGTTCTTC	CASSGESGLGFNEQFF
NA	TRBV7-9	TRBD1	TRBJ1-4	TGTGCCAGCAGCTTGCGTACAGGGGCTAATGAAAAACTGTTTTTT	CASSLRTGANEKLFF
NA	TRBV7-9	TRBD1	TRBJ2-7	TGTGCCAGCAGCTCAGATTTAAGGAGACAGGGGGGCTCCTACGAGCAGTACTTC	CASSSDLRRQGGSYEQYF
NA	TRBV5-1	TRBD1	TRBJ2-2	TGCGCCAGCAGCGGAACCGGGACAGGGGTGGACGGGGAGCTGTTTTTT	CASSGTGTGVDGELFF
few	TRBV6-1	NA	TRBJ1-2	TGTGCCAGCAGTGAGGGGATGCAGGGAAACTATGGCTACACCTTC	CASSEGMQGNYGYTF
NA	TRBV30	NA	TRBJ1-1	TGTGCCTGCCCGGGTTTTGAAGCTTTCTTT	CACPGFEAFF
NA	TRBV27	NA	TRBJ2-7	TGTGCCAGCAGTGAAGGGACAACGTCCTACGAGCAGTACTTC	CASSEGTTSYEQYF
NA	TRBV30	TRBD1	TRBJ2-3	TGTGCCGGGACAGGGGGTACAGATACGCAGTATTTT	CAGTGGTDTQYF
NA	TRBV5-1	TRBD1	TRBJ1-1	TGCGCCAGCTCCCAACGGACAGGGGAGGACACTGAAGCTTTCTTT	CASSQRTGEDTEAFF
NA	TRBV2	NA	TRBJ1-3	TGTGCCAGCAGTGACAGGGGTCGTAGAGGAAACACCATATATTTT	CASSDRGRRGNTIYF
NA	TRBV30	NA	TRBJ1-2	TGTGCCTCCGAGACAGGCTATACTCAAATGTATGGCTACACCTTC	CASETGYTQMYGYTF
NA	TRBV6-1	TRBD1	TRBJ2-7	TGTGCCAGCGATGGGGACAGGGAAGCCTACGAGCAGTACTTC	CASDGDREAYEQYF
NA	TRBV5-1	TRBD1	TRBJ2-3	TGCGCCAGCAGCGTTGACAGGGCGACAGATACGCAGTATTTT	CASSVDRATDTQYF
NA	TRBV7-2	NA	TRBJ2-1	TGTGCCAGCAGCTTTCGCACAGCTTACAATGAGCAGTTCTTC	CASSFRTAYNEQFF
NA	TRBV13	NA	TRBJ2-1	TGTGCCAGCACCTCGGGGGTTTCCGAAGATGAGCAGTTCTTC	CASTSGVSEDEQFF
NA	TRBV29-1	NA	TRBJ2-1	TGCAGCGTACGCCCAGGTCCGGGGAATGAGCAGTTCTTC	CSVRPGPGNEQFF